Detailed here is one TCR beta chain. It lacks a known antigen. Base qualities were left out, and no much larger clone turns up one base away. The data are from a study of vaccination effects on CD4 cells after COVID-19 (dated 2022 in TCRdb). Describing the broader study: Each participant received two doses of an mRNA SARS-CoV-2 vaccine, either BNT162b2 or mRNA-1273. Altogether, 10 COVID-19 convalescent patients and a handful of SARS-CoV-2-naive healthy vaccine recipients made up the full study. SARS-CoV-2 spike-specific CD4+ TCR repertoires were compared before and after mRNA vaccination in COVID-19 convalescent patients and in infection-naive vaccine recipients. Cultures from other donors in the study were sequenced using the Oncomine TCR Beta short-read assay on an Illumina iSeq 100. Pre-vaccine samples were collected from two convalescent patients 16 days and one week before the first dose, corresponding to 142 and 148 days after COVID-19 diagnosis. What the authors observed across the whole study: Clones induced by infection and clones induced by vaccination both contracted markedly at late timepoints after vaccination, which fits with T cell responses waning over time. The study was limited by a small number of convalescent patients, and early post-infection timepoints were lacking. For convalescent patients, new clones induced by the vaccine made up most of the post-vaccine spike-reactive repertoire, and these new clones were largely distinct from the clones induced by infection.

The library was produced with the immunoSEQ multiplex PCR assay. TCR beta CDR3 sequencing was performed on DNA from the cultured, isolated CD4+ T cells. For the original study's pipeline: Non-productive TCR sequences were removed and reads were trimmed to the CDR3 region, keeping CDR3s of at least 7 amino acids. Antigen-specific clonotypes were identified with the MANAFEST web app by comparing expansion in peptide wells against reference cultures. Positive clones required FDR<0.05 expansion versus reference and all other wells, odds ratio above 5, and frequency above 0.1% in two replicate wells. A clonotype was called cross-reactive if it was significantly expanded both in SARS-CoV-2 spike wells and in at least one common cold coronavirus spike condition. CDR3 similarity was assessed by Levenshtein distance using the stringdist R package, and unrooted trees were constructed with ape in R 3.6.1. The table comes from immuneACCESS by way of TCRdb, which keeps in-frame sequences with V and J called. Part of the clones is missing from these tables; in studies checked, under half for an unresolved V gene and the rest for unknown reasons. V, J and clone size are those of that table, while D and trimming were read from the DNA. Counted in this sample were more than 20,000 clones; 77% of them appeared once. Of the sample, under 25% is held by the ten largest clones.

The ViraFEST assay stimulated PBMC with viral peptide pools and then used TCR sequencing to identify antigen-specific CD4+ T cell clonotypes by expansion. After more than 9 days of culture, CD4+ T cells were isolated with the EasySep CD4+ T cell isolation kit. Convalescent patients had PCR-confirmed SARS-CoV-2 infection between March and December 2020, before Alpha, Beta and Delta variants emerged in the United States. Two million PBMC per well were cultured in IMDM with 5% human AB serum, 8.5 to 10 IU/ml IL-2 and gentamicin, plus 10 ug/ml peptides. On days 3 and 7, half of the culture medium was replaced with fresh IL-2-containing medium. Each peptide stimulation condition was cultured in triplicate wells unless otherwise noted. PBMC were separated from whole blood using Ficoll-Paque Plus gradient centrifugation and were then either cryopreserved at -140C or used fresh. The overlapping peptide pools covered the spike proteins of SARS-CoV-2 as well as those of the common cold coronaviruses HCoV-NL63, HCoV-OC43 and HCoV-229E. The QIAamp micro DNA kit was used to extract genomic DNA from the cultured CD4+ T cells.

CDR1 and CDR2 were assigned from the germline V gene as SGHAT and FQNNGV. The CDR3 numbers 16 residues from cysteine through phenylalanine. Only the CDR3 DNA is retained, 48 bases long and in frame from the first base. Trimming removed 3 bases from V and 7 bases from J, leaving 19 bases between the germline ends. The chain joins TRBV11-2 to TRBJ2-1, with TRBD2 perhaps the D gene, on 6 matching bases. The material sequenced was CD4+ T cells from PBMCs cultured with HCoV-NL63 spike peptides, taken before COVID-19 vaccination. The cell subset or site tag for this specimen amounts to: HCoV-NL63 spike overlapping peptide pool stimulation. This receptor was taken from a human donor who had a prior SARS-CoV-2 infection. The sequence in DNA is TGTGCCAGCAGCTTCCGACTAGGGCATTCCGGTAATGAGCAGTTCTTC. Translated, this gives CASSFRLGHSGNEQFF. Here the CDR3 is joined to the reference TRBV11-2 and TRBJ2-1 genes, and the full variable domain is: EAGVAQSPRYKIIEKRQSVAFWCNPISGHATLYWYQQILGQGPKLLIQFQNNGVVDDSQLPKDRFSAERLKGVDSTLKIQPAKLEDSAVYLCASSFRLGHSGNEQFFGPGTRLTVL.